What follows are 4 T cell receptor beta chains derived from one specimen sequenced in a study of CD8 T cells in ankylosing spondylitis. One entry per CDR3 protein, called by TCRdb with MiXCR from the 5' RACE reads. The data show 250,000 to 350,000 distinct CDR3 sequences, more than 20% seen once. Sequenced input: blood, either unsorted or a sorted T cell fraction (not recorded which). The receptors shown here come from a female donor with ankylosing spondylitis or in good health (not recorded which).

This clonotype came up many times. The V and J genes are TRBV5-6 and TRBJ1-5; D is ambiguous. Looked up from germline, CDR1 is SGHDT and CDR2 is YYEEEE. This CDR3 has 13 amino acids. Trimming stripped 1 base from V and 7 bases from J, with 9 bases between. The CDR3: CASSLSARQPQHF. The CDR3, as DNA: TGTGCCAGCAGCTTGAGCGCGAGGCAGCCCCAGCATTTT.

J is TRBJ1-6 and V is TRBV30; 9 bases fit TRBD1. J lost 7 bases, V lost 4 bases, and 11 bases had no gene match. The CDR3 has 16 residues. In germline, CDR1 is GTSNPN, CDR2 SVGIG (reference sequence). CDR3 in amino acids: CAWILPGQGPNSPLHF. The CDR3 DNA reads as TGTGCCTGGATTCTCCCGGGACAGGGCCCAAATTCACCCCTCCACTTT. Filled out from reference TRBV30 and TRBJ1-6, the complete variable domain reads SQTIHQWPATLVQPVGSPLSLECTVEGTSNPNLYWYRQAAGRGLQLLFYSVGIGQISSEVPQNLSASRPQDRQFILSSKKLLLSDSGFYLCAWILPGQGPNSPLHFGNGTRLTVT.

There are many counts of this clonotype. The chain links TRBV6-1 to TRBJ2-2; a possible D gene is TRBD2 (5 bases). This CDR3 is 17 amino acids long. Germline assignment: CDR1 MNHNS and CDR2 SASEGT. Trimming removed 8 bases from V and 0 bases from J, with 19 bases in between. The CDR3 bases are TGTGCCAGCGGATCCCCAAGCGGATCTCCGAACACCGGGGAGCTGTTTTTT. It yields the protein CASGSPSGSPNTGELFF.

This clonotype appeared once. The chain has TRBV6-5 and TRBJ1-1; D unclear. V shed 0 bases and J shed 0 bases, with 14 bases lying between them. The CDR3 has 17 residues. Germline values: CDR1 MNHEY, CDR2 SVGAGI. CDR3 sequence: CASSYSGAERMNTEAFF. CDR3 nucleotide sequence: TGTGCCAGCAGTTACTCGGGAGCCGAGCGGATGAACACTGAAGCTTTCTTT.